These 23 T cell receptor beta chains came from one sample sequenced in a study of blood T cell repertoires in COVID-19. TCRdb's table, derived via immunoSEQ multiplex PCR, lists solely in-frame clones and lacks some. The table includes hundreds of thousands of clones, roughly 89% detected once. Sequencing input: PBMCs or T cells enriched from blood (not recorded which). These receptors all come from a woman aged 45-65 years who had recovered from COVID-19.

This chain links TRBV5-6 with TRBJ1-2; unclear D gene. The CDR3 consists of 14 residues. V dropped 0 bases and J dropped 6 bases, with 12 bases sitting between them. Germline-derived CDR1 and CDR2 are SGHDT and YYEEEE. The CDR3, as DNA: TGTGCCAGCAGCTTGGCGTCGGGAGAGGATGGCTACACCTTC. This sequence encodes CASSLASGEDGYTF.

This sequence joins TRBV6-1 and TRBJ2-7; maybe TRBD1 (6 bases). Trimming stripped 3 bases from V and 6 bases from J, with 9 bases between. The CDR3 consists of 12 residues. Germline loops: CDR1 MNHNS, CDR2 SASEGT. Here the CDR3 reads CASSDPRGEQYF. The CDR3 region has the DNA TGTGCCAGCAGTGACCCCAGGGGCGAGCAGTACTTC.

The V call is TRBV9, the J call TRBJ2-1, with 11 bases identical to TRBD1. The V and J ends lost 0 bases and 7 bases, in that order; junction bases with no gene match: 3. The CDR3 contains 15 residues. Germline CDR1 and CDR2: SGDLS and YYNGEE. CDR3: CASSVGTGGGNEQFF. The CDR3 DNA sequence: TGTGCCAGCAGCGTAGGGACAGGGGGCGGGAATGAGCAGTTCTTC.

This rearrangement joins TRBV6-5 to TRBJ1-2, with D maybe TRBD1 (6 bases). This CDR3 contains 13 residues. Per germline, CDR1 MNHEY and CDR2 SVGAGI. The V gene lost 6 bases and the J gene lost 8 bases, with 16 bases spanning the gap. For the CDR3, the DNA is TGTGCCAGCAGGACGGTCAGGGGAAGCGGCTACACCTTC. Amino acids: CASRTVRGSGYTF.

V usage is TRBV18 and J usage is TRBJ1-1; the D is unclear. The CDR3 contains 14 residues. The V gene's germline CDR1 is KGHSH and CDR2 LQKENI. V gave up 3 bases and J gave up 3 bases, with 11 bases separating them. The CDR3 DNA follows: TGTGCCAGCTCACCGAAGGTAGCGGACACTGAAGCTTTCTTT. Its translation is CASSPKVADTEAFF. The complete variable domain, with remaining parts taken from reference TRBV18 and TRBJ1-1, reads NAGVMQNPRHLVRRRGQEARLRCSPMKGHSHVYWYRQLPEEGLKFMVYLQKENIIDESGMPKERFSAEFPKEGPSILRIQQVVRGDSAAYFCASSPKVADTEAFFGQGTRLTVV.

Points on this clone: This same CDR3 is encoded by further DNA sequences in the sample. The V gene is TRBV5-1, the J gene TRBJ1-4; 8 nucleotides align to TRBD1. This CDR3 has 14 residues. Looked up from germline, CDR1 is SGHRS and CDR2 is YFSETQ. V dropped 0 bases and J dropped 5; count of bases not matched to a gene: 0. The CDR3 DNA reads as TGCGCCAGCAGCTTGGGACAGGGGAATGAAAAACTGTTTTTT. Its translation: CASSLGQGNEKLFF.

This rearrangement joins TRBV12-3 or TRBV12-4 to TRBJ1-1; D is unresolved. V was pared by 3 bases and J by 4 bases, with 9 bases between. This CDR3 contains 13 residues. The CDR3 loop is CASSLMGSTEAFF. The CDR3 DNA follows: TGTGCCAGCAGTTTGATGGGGAGCACTGAAGCTTTCTTT.

The chain is built from TRBV9 and TRBJ2-5; tentatively, D is TRBD1 (6 bases). The CDR3 runs 15 residues. Germline V lookup: CDR1 SGDLS, CDR2 YYNGEE. Trimming shortened V by 2 bases and J by 4 bases, and 15 bases separated the two germline ends. The CDR3: CASSVSAGVAETQYF. CDR3 in DNA: TGTGCCAGCAGCGTCTCTGCAGGGGTAGCAGAGACCCAGTACTTC.

This clone was recorded only once. V usage is TRBV5-5 and J usage is TRBJ1-2, with 7 bases that match TRBD1. The CDR3 is 16 amino acids. With V trimmed by 4 bases and J by 4 bases, 13 bases remained unmatched. Germline values: CDR1 SGHKS, CDR2 YYEKEE (reference sequence). The CDR3 here is CASSPGQEPSSYGYTF. The CDR3 nucleotides read TGTGCCAGCAGCCCCGGACAGGAACCCTCGAGCTATGGCTACACCTTC.

V gene TRBV5-4 combines with J gene TRBJ1-3; D remains unclear. Per germline, CDR1 SGHNT and CDR2 YYREEE (reference sequence). V lost 4 bases to trimming and J lost 0 bases, with 8 bases between them. The length of the CDR3 is 14 residues. The CDR3 DNA is TGTGCCAGCAGCCGTGCCGGCTCTGGAAACACCATATATTTT. It translates to CASSRAGSGNTIYF.

The chain has TRBV28 and TRBJ2-7; D is possibly TRBD1 (8 bases). This CDR3 has 16 residues. Trimming stripped 6 bases from V and 6 bases from J, with 24 bases between. CDR1 and CDR2 from the germline V gene are MDHEN and SYDVKM. Here the CDR3 DNA reads TGTGCCAGCAGGAAATCACAGGGGGGACTAATGGCCGAGCAGTACTTC. Protein product: CASRKSQGGLMAEQYF.

The genes are TRBV4-1 and TRBJ1-5; possible D gene TRBD1, 6 bases. Between the trimmed V and J ends, which lost 4 bases and 0 bases, there was a span of 22 bases. Per the germline V gene, CDR1 is MGHRA and CDR2 is YSYEKL. The CDR3 consists of 19 residues. CDR3 sequence (DNA): TGCGCCAGCAGCCCAGACCTACAGGGTTGGGTAAATAGCAATCAGCCCCAGCATTTT. Translation: CASSPDLQGWVNSNQPQHF.

The chain joins TRBV12-3 or TRBV12-4 to TRBJ1-6; D is possibly TRBD1 (5 bases). The germline V and J ends were trimmed by 6 bases and 8 bases, with 11 bases remaining between them. This CDR3 is 13 amino acids long. The DNA of the CDR3 is TGTGCCAGCAGCTCATCAGGGTATTCACCCCTCCACTTT. Protein sequence: CASSSSGYSPLHF.

The chain uses TRBV7-9 and TRBJ1-2, with 10 bases aligning to TRBD1. The CDR3 has 18 amino acids. V dropped 1 base and J dropped 4; count of bases not matched to a gene: 12. CDR1 is SEHNR, CDR2 FQNEAQ, per germline (reference sequence). The CDR3 loop reads CASSLGVGGQGSGYGYTF. DNA of the CDR3: TGTGCCAGCAGCTTAGGGGTCGGGGGACAGGGGTCAGGCTATGGCTACACCTTC.

As to this clone: The CDR3 does not close with the conserved phenylalanine or tryptophan, likely indicating a read error. The limits of the CDR3 on the DNA are not certain, so only TCRdb's listed CDR3 is given. V usage is TRBV3-1 (or the pseudogene TRBV3-2) and J usage is TRBJ1-1. Including both end residues, the CDR3 is 10 amino acids long. Germline CDR1 is LGHDT and CDR2 is YNNKEL (reference sequence). This CDR3 is CASSQVPVTY.

This chain connects TRBV5-1 to TRBJ1-5; D might be TRBD1 (6 bases). The CDR3 spans 15 residues. Germline V CDR1 and CDR2: SGHRS, YFSETQ. Trimming pared 5 bases from V and 6 bases from J, leaving 18 bases between. This chain's CDR3 is CASRLNSGEGQPQHF. In DNA form, the CDR3 reads TGCGCCAGCAGGTTGAATTCAGGGGAGGGTCAGCCCCAGCATTTT.

This clone was picked up one time. The chain uses TRBV2 and TRBJ2-2, with D tentatively TRBD1 (6 bases). The germline gives CDR1 SNHLY, CDR2 FYNNEI. V lost 8 bases and J 4 bases, leaving 20 bases between the germline ends. The CDR3 extends over 16 amino acids. The CDR3, as DNA: TGTGCCAGCCGGGCCCGGGACACATTAACCACCGGGGAGCTGTTTTTT. This sequence encodes CASRARDTLTTGELFF.

The rearrangement joins TRBV7-2 to TRBJ2-5, with D unresolved. Germline assignment: CDR1 SGHTA and CDR2 FQGNSA. CDR3 length equals 17 residues. Between the trimmed V and J ends, which lost 3 bases and 2 bases, there was a span of 19 bases. The CDR3 spells CASSFPASHKFQETQYF. The CDR3 DNA reads TGTGCCAGCAGCTTCCCTGCTAGTCACAAATTTCAAGAGACCCAGTACTTC.

CDR3 in DNA: TGTGCCAGCAGCCAATTTTCAGGGGGCTCATATAATTCACCCCTCCACTTT. Protein sequence: CASSQFSGGSYNSPLHF. The chain is built from TRBV3-1 (or the pseudogene TRBV3-2) and TRBJ1-6; 8 bases agree with TRBD1. The CDR3 totals 17 residues. Germline-derived CDR1 and CDR2 are LGHDT and YNNKEL (reference sequence). J gave up 4 bases and V 2 bases, and 7 bases lay outside the gene matches.

The chain has TRBV7-9 and TRBJ1-2, with a tentative D call TRBD1 (5 bases). The CDR3 is 13 amino acids. The ends were cut back, 5 bases at V and 7 bases at J, with 14 bases in the middle. The V gene's germline CDR1 is SEHNR and CDR2 FQNEAQ (reference sequence). The CDR3 coding sequence is TGTGCCAGCAGCCCCGGTGGGGGGGGTGGCTACACCTTC. Its protein is CASSPGGGGGYTF.

V is TRBV18 and J is TRBJ1-5; 9 bases agree with TRBD1. This CDR3 comprises 14 residues. Per germline, CDR1 KGHSH and CDR2 LQKENI. J was trimmed by 2 bases and V by 6 bases; bases with no gene match: 2. CDR3 amino acids: CASSDRGGNQPQHF. CDR3 sequence (DNA): TGTGCCAGCTCCGACAGGGGGGGCAATCAGCCCCAGCATTTT.

V and J are TRBV24-1 and TRBJ2-3; TRBD2 matches 7 bases. The CDR3 sequence is 16 residues long. Losses at the gene ends were 1 base for V and 1 base for J; bases not matched to a gene: 4. Germline V gene sequence: CDR1 KGHDR, CDR2 SFDVKD. CDR3 sequence (DNA): TGTGCCACCAGTGATTTTTCAGCGGGGCGCACAGATACGCAGTATTTT. Protein: CATSDFSAGRTDTQYF.

This rearrangement joins TRBV3-1 (or the pseudogene TRBV3-2) to TRBJ1-5; D call uncertain. Germline CDR1 and CDR2: LGHDT and YNNKEL (reference sequence). The V end lost 1 base, the J end lost 2 bases, and 3 bases lay between the germline ends. This CDR3 contains 13 residues. In DNA form, the CDR3 reads TGTGCCAGCAGCCAAGGGCGCAATCAGCCCCAGCATTTT. As protein: CASSQGRNQPQHF.